This TCR beta chain came from a study of beta chain features in type 1 diabetes. Study-wide points: There were fewer insertions and more deletions at the VDJ junctions of type 1 diabetes patients. For Type 1 diabetes patients, all four CD4+ subsets carried TCRB CDR3s that were moderately but significantly shorter.

Trimming left V 7 bases short and J 2 bases short, with 19 bases between. Germline CDR1 SNHLY, CDR2 FYNNEI. The CDR3 is 16 residues long. The single heparinised draw taken from each donor contained roughly 100 mL of blood on average. A word on this clone: Its antigen is undetermined.

The isolated RNA, all of it, was reverse transcribed, so expressed TCRB transcripts were what got sequenced. Here immunoSEQ multiplex PCR was the method, and the copy in TCRdb shows in-frame clones only, minus some. Of under 200,000 clones in the sample, 10% to 13% were seen once. This sequence originates from a man aged 25 to 45 with type 1 diabetes. The V gene is TRBV2, the J gene TRBJ2-3, with D possibly matching TRBD2 (6 bases). Specimen: central memory CD4+ T cells from blood. In nucleotides, the CDR3 is TGTGCCAGCATGTTACAGTGGCGGGGCTACACAGATACGCAGTATTTT. Translated: CASMLQWRGYTDTQYF.